These 23 T cell receptor beta chains originate from one sample sequenced in a study of early T cells in non-severe SARS-CoV-2 infection. TCRdb re-called the 5' RACE reads through MiXCR, storing one row per CDR3 protein. The repertoire includes roughly 23,000 distinct CDR3 sequences, approximately 5.8% of them detected once, and about 14% sits in the top ten. Material: whole blood, obtained at baseline. The receptors shown here come from an adult who was a healthcare worker with PCR-confirmed SARS-CoV-2 infection or an uninfected control (not recorded which).

This clonotype was observed a handful of times. The chain links TRBV6-2 or TRBV6-3 to TRBJ2-7; D gene unclear. This CDR3 has 11 residues. Germline CDR1 is MNHEY and CDR2 is SVGEGT. V was trimmed by 6 bases and J by 4 bases, leaving 7 bases between them. CDR3 coding DNA: TGTGCCAGCAGCCGAGTTTACGAGCAGTACTTC. Translation: CASSRVYEQYF.

The chain is built from TRBV12-3 or TRBV12-4 and TRBJ2-7; D remains ambiguous. This CDR3 has 14 amino acids. V was shortened by 0 bases and J by 1 base, with 7 bases between the two germline ends. The CDR3 here is CASSLAGPSYEQYF. CDR3 in DNA: TGTGCCAGCAGTTTAGCCGGACCGTCCTACGAGCAGTACTTC.

In its sample, this clonotype was seen a few times. V is TRBV20-1 and J is TRBJ2-1; unclear D gene. The CDR3 is 15 amino acids. With 0 bases removed from V and 2 bases from J, the gap between germline ends came to 11 bases. Germline V CDR1 and CDR2: DFQATT, SNEGSKA (reference sequence). The CDR3 protein is CSARDGRITYNEQFF. CDR3 DNA: TGCAGTGCTAGAGATGGGCGGATTACCTACAATGAGCAGTTCTTC.

This clonotype was observed at least ten times. The rearrangement uses TRBV6-2 or TRBV6-3 and TRBJ2-3; 8 nucleotides match TRBD2. V dropped 6 bases and J dropped 2; count of bases not matched to a gene: 10. The germline V gene has CDR1 MNHEY and CDR2 SVGEGT. The CDR3 consists of 16 residues. CDR3 region: CASSEPGTRHTDTQYF. CDR3 sequence (DNA): TGTGCCAGCAGCGAGCCCGGGACTAGACACACAGATACGCAGTATTTT.

This clonotype was picked up many times. The V call is TRBV5-1, the J call TRBJ1-1, with a weak D call TRBD1 (5 bases). V gave up 7 bases and J gave up 3 bases, with 16 bases separating them. This CDR3 is built from 14 residues. Germline values: CDR1 SGHRS, CDR2 YFSETQ. CDR3 DNA: TGCGCCAGCGGTATCTCAGGGTTCGACACTGAAGCTTTCTTT. Amino acids: CASGISGFDTEAFF.

This clonotype was counted at least ten times. The rearrangement joins TRBV11-3 to TRBJ2-1; 7 nucleotides align to TRBD1. The CDR3 consists of 13 residues. The J segment lost 10 bases and the V segment lost 5 bases, leaving 8 bases of the junction unmatched. Germline-derived CDR1 and CDR2 are SGHNT and YENEEA. CDR3 sequence reads: CASSKGGRSEQFF. CDR3 nucleotides: TGTGCCAGCAGCAAAGGGGGCCGGTCGGAGCAGTTCTTC.

The chain couples TRBV10-2 to TRBJ1-1; D is unclear. CDR3 size: 13 residues. Germline V CDR1 and CDR2: WSHSY, SAAADI. V was cut by 8 bases and J by 0 bases, with 10 bases left in between. The CDR3 sequence is CASFGPMNTEAFF. CDR3 nucleotide sequence: TGCGCCAGCTTCGGACCCATGAACACTGAAGCTTTCTTT.

Only a few counts were recorded for this clonotype. The rearrangement joins TRBV18 to TRBJ1-1; D unresolved. CDR1 KGHSH and CDR2 LQKENI come from the germline V gene. The V end was cut by 2 bases, the J end by 1 base, with 5 bases between. This CDR3 is 13 amino acids long. In DNA, the CDR3 is TGTGCCAGCTCACCAAGTCAGAACACTGAAGCTTTCTTT. Its protein product is CASSPSQNTEAFF.

In this sample, this clonotype turned up a few times. This chain uses TRBV11-2 with TRBJ2-3, with D possibly being TRBD2 (6 bases). CDR3 size: 17 residues. Trimming cost V 8 bases and J 5 bases, with 26 bases left between them. In germline, CDR1 is SGHAT, CDR2 FQNNGV. This CDR3 reads CASGPEFSRREKDTQYF. The CDR3 DNA follows: TGTGCCAGCGGTCCCGAATTTTCGCGGAGGGAGAAAGATACGCAGTATTTT.

This chain links TRBV7-2 with TRBJ2-7; the D is unclear. The germline V gene encodes CDR1 SGHTA and CDR2 FQGNSA. CDR3 length: 14 amino acids. Trimming left V 5 bases short and J 3 bases short, with 14 bases between. This CDR3 reads CASSAATPSYEQYF. In DNA, the CDR3 is TGTGCCAGCAGCGCCGCTACGCCTAGCTACGAGCAGTACTTC. Full variable domain (missing parts from reference TRBV7-2 and TRBJ2-7): GAGVSQSPSNKVTEKGKDVELRCDPISGHTALYWYRQSLGQGLEFLIYFQGNSAPDKSGLPSDRFSAERTGGSVSTLTIQRTQQEDSAVYLCASSAATPSYEQYFGPGTRLTVT.

In this sample, this clonotype turned up many times. This chain joins TRBV6-1 and TRBJ1-3; the match to TRBD1 covers 7 bases. Trimming cost V 8 bases and J 0 bases; bases outside gene matches: 13. Germline lookup yields CDR1 MNHNS and CDR2 SASEGT. The CDR3 loop spans 17 amino acids. The CDR3 reads CASARTGDRASGNTIYF. Here the CDR3 DNA reads TGTGCCAGCGCCAGAACGGGCGACAGGGCCTCTGGAAACACCATATATTTT.

This clonotype was observed a handful of times. The V and J genes are TRBV7-3 and TRBJ2-3, with 8 bases lining up with TRBD2. CDR3 length: 16 residues. J gave up 2 bases and V 5 bases, and 9 bases lay outside the gene matches. Germline lookup yields CDR1 SGHTA and CDR2 FQGTGA. CDR3 bases: TGTGCCAGCAGCCCCCTTGGGCGGGGGGCCACAGATACGCAGTATTTT. Protein sequence: CASSPLGRGATDTQYF.

Only a few counts were recorded for this clonotype. CDR3 nucleotides: TGTGCCAGCAGCGGATTACCGGGAGTAATTAACTATGGCTACACCTTC. Its translation: CASSGLPGVINYGYTF. The V call is TRBV9, the J call TRBJ1-2; D is unresolved. V lost 3 bases, J lost 1 base, and 16 bases lay in between. The CDR3 length is 16 residues. The V gene's germline CDR1 is SGDLS and CDR2 YYNGEE. The variable domain in full, completed from reference TRBV9 and TRBJ1-2, reads DSGVTQTPKHLITATGQRVTLRCSPRSGDLSVYWYQQSLDQGLQFLIQYYNGEERAKGNILERFSAQQFPDLHSELNLSSLELGDSALYFCASSGLPGVINYGYTFGSGTRLTVV.

This clonotype was counted at least ten times. J is TRBJ1-2 and V is TRBV6-6; the D is unclear. Trimming stripped 6 bases from V and 2 bases from J, with 7 bases between. This CDR3 comprises 12 residues. Germline CDR1 is MNHNY and CDR2 is SVGAGI (reference sequence). The CDR3 DNA sequence: TGTGCCAGCAGCTCCCCCAACTATGGCTACACCTTC. Amino acid sequence: CASSSPNYGYTF.

This clonotype is medium-sized. The chain is built from TRBV11-2 and TRBJ1-5; weak D call: TRBD1 (6 bases). Germline CDR1 and CDR2: SGHAT and FQNNGV. The CDR3 contains 14 residues. V was pared by 3 bases and J by 3 bases, with 9 bases between. CDR3 in DNA: TGTGCCAGCAGCTTTGGACAGACCAATCAGCCCCAGCATTTT. It is translated as CASSFGQTNQPQHF.

There are many counts of this clonotype. V gene TRBV4-2 combines with J gene TRBJ1-1; the D is unclear. Germline CDR1 reads LGHNA; CDR2 reads YNFKEQ. This CDR3 has 14 residues. The V end lost 3 bases, the J end lost 5 bases, and 13 bases lay between the germline ends. Here the CDR3 reads CASSQGIGFTEAFF. In DNA, the CDR3 is TGTGCCAGCAGCCAGGGCATAGGGTTTACTGAAGCTTTCTTT.

This clonotype was counted only a few times. The rearrangement links TRBV6-5 to TRBJ1-2; D is unresolved. The CDR3 runs to 11 residues. With 8 bases removed from V and 1 base from J, the gap between germline ends came to 5 bases. Germline CDR1 and CDR2: MNHEY and SVGAGI. Here the CDR3 reads CASGDNYGYTF. CDR3 DNA sequence: TGTGCCAGCGGAGATAACTATGGCTACACCTTC.

This clonotype was seen only a few times. The rearrangement joins TRBV5-1 to TRBJ2-5, with 12 bases fitting TRBD2. Germline V gene data show CDR1 as SGHRS and CDR2 as YFSETQ. CDR3 length: 16 residues. The V segment lost 3 bases and the J segment 2 bases; nucleotides outside the gene matches: 5. The CDR3 here is CASSWRLAGDQETQYF. The CDR3 DNA is TGCGCCAGCAGCTGGCGACTAGCGGGGGATCAAGAGACCCAGTACTTC.

This clonotype was recorded at least ten times. The chain joins TRBV5-6 to TRBJ1-3, with D unclear. The germline V and J ends were trimmed by 4 bases and 4 bases, with 6 bases remaining between them. The CDR3 contains 12 residues. Germline V gives CDR1 SGHDT, CDR2 YYEEEE. In DNA form, the CDR3 reads TGTGCCAGCAGCGGCTCCGGAAACACCATATATTTT. Encoded protein: CASSGSGNTIYF. Variable domain in full (rest from reference TRBV5-6 and TRBJ1-3): DAGVTQSPTHLIKTRGQQVTLRCSPKSGHDTVSWYQQALGQGPQFIFQYYEEEERQRGNFPDRFSGHQFPNYSSELNVNALLLGDSALYLCASSGSGNTIYFGEGSWLTVV.

This clonotype was counted only a few times. The chain links TRBV29-1 to TRBJ2-1; D uncertain. The CDR3 has 13 residues. CDR1 is SQVTM, CDR2 ANQGSEA, per germline. Trimming shortened V by 2 bases and J by 5 bases, and 10 bases separated the two germline ends. CDR3 sequence: CSVESWANNEQFF. DNA of the CDR3: TGCAGCGTTGAAAGTTGGGCCAACAATGAGCAGTTCTTC.

The chain links TRBV6-5 to TRBJ1-2; 7 nucleotides agree with TRBD1. The V gene end was trimmed by 6 bases and the J gene end by 2 bases; junction bases not matched to a gene: 9. There are 15 residues in the CDR3. From germline, CDR1 is MNHEY and CDR2 SVGAGI. CDR3 sequence reads: CASRNHRGVNYGYTF. In DNA, the CDR3 is TGTGCCAGCAGGAACCACAGGGGAGTGAACTATGGCTACACCTTC.

The chain joins TRBV9 to TRBJ1-1; TRBD1 matches 8 bases. V lost 5 bases to trimming and J lost 0 bases; unmatched junction nucleotides: 9. The CDR3 is 16 amino acids. The germline gives CDR1 SGDLS, CDR2 YYNGEE. The CDR3 loop is CASSEDREKMNTEAFF. Here the CDR3 DNA reads TGTGCCAGCAGTGAGGACAGGGAGAAAATGAACACTGAAGCTTTCTTT.

The chain uses TRBV3-1 and TRBJ2-3; no firm D call. The CDR3 is made up of 12 amino acids. V lost 0 bases and J lost 4, with 2 bases in between. The germline gives CDR1 LGHDT, CDR2 YNNKEL (reference sequence). CDR3 in amino acids: CASSQEPDTQYF. The CDR3 DNA reads TGTGCCAGCAGCCAAGAGCCAGATACGCAGTATTTT.